The 27 T cell receptor beta chains below all came from one sample that was sequenced in a study of blood T cells in healthy people across ages (dated by TCRdb to between 2014 and 2017). Library creation used 5' RACE. A second about 7 to 12 cycle PCR used a sample-barcoded 5' primer and a J-beta primer mix. TCRdb applied fastp at Q25 and MiXCR to the public reads, then kept only in-frame beta chains. Rows merge per CDR3 protein into single entries with the most common DNA and genes. For this sample the table gives fewer than 2,000,000 distinct CDR3 sequences, of which about two fifths were detected only once. Of the sample, about 21% is held by the ten largest clones. Input material: blood. The receptors shown here come from a human donor in good health.

Only a few counts were recorded for this clonotype. The chain joins TRBV7-2 to TRBJ2-5; D is tentatively TRBD1 or TRBD2 (5 bases each). Trimming removed 5 bases at V and 4 bases at J, with 14 bases between. CDR1 is SGHTA and CDR2 is FQGNSA in the germline V gene. CDR3 size: 14 residues. This chain's CDR3 is CASSHRGPLETQYF. For the CDR3, the DNA is TGTGCCAGCAGCCACCGGGGACCGTTAGAGACCCAGTACTTC.

The sample holds many counts of this clonotype. The CDR3 reads CATSAGTNYGYTF. In DNA form, the CDR3 reads TGTGCCACCAGCGCCGGAACTAACTATGGCTACACCTTC. J is TRBJ1-2 and V is TRBV10-3; D not certain. Trimming removed 10 bases from V and 0 bases from J, with 12 bases in between. Germline V CDR1 and CDR2: ENHRY, SYGVKD. This CDR3 region has 13 residues.

The chain couples TRBV18 to TRBJ2-5; 9 bases align to TRBD1. The DNA end is a closer match to TRBJ2-7, so the J assignment may be wrong. This CDR3 region has 14 residues. The germline V gene has CDR1 KGHSH and CDR2 LQKENI. The CDR3 reads CASSPGQGMSEQYF. CDR3 in DNA: TGTGCCAGCTCACCCGGACAGGGGATGAGCGAGCAGTACTTC.

This sequence joins TRBV28 and TRBJ1-3, with 7 bases matching TRBD1. CDR1 is MDHEN, CDR2 SYDVKM, per germline. V lost 1 base, J lost 2 bases, and 5 bases stayed unmatched. The CDR3 covers 16 residues. The CDR3 DNA follows: TGTGCCAGCAGTTTATCACAGGGGACTCCTGGAAACACCATATATTTT. As protein: CASSLSQGTPGNTIYF.

CDR3 in DNA: TGTGCCAGCAGACCCGGGACAGGGTATACGACGAATCGCTATGGCTACACCTTC. It is translated as CASRPGTGYTTNRYGYTF. The rearrangement joins TRBV12-3 or TRBV12-4 to TRBJ1-2; TRBD1 matches at 9 bases. V was clipped by 6 bases and J by 4 bases; unmatched bases: 18. The CDR3 spans 18 residues.

This clonotype was counted only a few times. The chain has TRBV7-8 and TRBJ2-1; TRBD2 agrees at 14 bases. Germline V gives CDR1 SGHVS, CDR2 FQNEAQ. The CDR3 loop spans 15 amino acids. After removal of 4 bases from V and 8 bases from J, the junction contained 4 bases not matched to a gene. The CDR3 loop is CASSWTSGGRDEQFF. The CDR3 region has the DNA TGTGCCAGCAGCTGGACTAGCGGGGGGCGCGATGAGCAGTTCTTC.

This clonotype showed up just a few times. The rearrangement joins TRBV2 to TRBJ2-7; D perhaps matches TRBD1 (6 bases). The ends were cut back, 3 bases at V and 5 bases at J, with 17 bases in the middle. The CDR3 contains 15 residues. Looked up from germline, CDR1 is SNHLY and CDR2 is FYNNEI. The CDR3, as DNA: TGTGCCAGCAGTGATGGGTCCACAGGGTTCGACGAGCAGTACTTC. Residues: CASSDGSTGFDEQYF.

This chain connects TRBV3-1 to TRBJ2-5; D might be TRBD2 (7 bases). The CDR3 sequence is 15 residues long. Germline V CDR1 and CDR2: LGHDT, YNNKEL (reference sequence). V was pared by 2 bases and J by 5 bases, with 15 bases between. The CDR3 DNA reads TGTGCCAGCAGCCAATTGGCGGGGGCCGGGGAGACCCAGTACTTC. Translating gives CASSQLAGAGETQYF.

This clonotype was counted many times. The chain employs TRBV2 and TRBJ2-1, with a tentative D call TRBD2 (5 bases). Trimming left V 0 bases short and J 5 bases short, with 8 bases between. This CDR3 is built from 14 residues. The V gene's germline CDR1 is SNHLY and CDR2 FYNNEI. As DNA, the CDR3 is TGTGCCAGCAGTGAAGCCGGGAACAACAATGAGCAGTTCTTC. Its protein product is CASSEAGNNNEQFF.

The rearrangement joins TRBV29-1 to TRBJ2-1; D remains unclear. Per the germline V gene, CDR1 is SQVTM and CDR2 is ANQGSEA. The CDR3 is made up of 12 amino acids. V gave up 8 bases and J gave up 10 bases, with 18 bases separating them. The chain's CDR3 is CSTGYGSREQFF. CDR3 sequence (DNA): TGCAGCACCGGATATGGGTCCCGGGAGCAGTTCTTC.

This clonotype was observed a few times. The V gene is TRBV5-1, the J gene TRBJ2-7; no reliable D call. This CDR3 is built from 16 residues. Trimming cost V 1 base and J 1 base, with 15 bases left between them. From germline, CDR1 is SGHRS and CDR2 YFSETQ. In DNA form, the CDR3 reads TGCGCCAGCAGCTTGTTCCCCGCTCTTGAGTCCTACGAGCAGTACTTC. It specifies CASSLFPALESYEQYF. Variable domain in full (rest from reference TRBV5-1 and TRBJ2-7): KAGVTQTPRYLIKTRGQQVTLSCSPISGHRSVSWYQQTPGQGLQFLFEYFSETQRNKGNFPGRFSGRQFSNSRSEMNVSTLELGDSALYLCASSLFPALESYEQYFGPGTRLTVT.

Notes on this clonotype: The junction departs from germline at one end; a sequencing error may be responsible. The genes are TRBV29-1 and TRBJ1-4; D is uncertain. Germline V gene lookup returns CDR1 SQVTM and CDR2 ANQGSEA. The CDR3 is 15 residues long. CDR3: CSVRLRMSTNEELFF. As DNA, the CDR3 is TGCAGCGTTAGGTTAAGGATGTCTACTAATGAAGAACTGTTTTTT. The full variable domain, with the rest looked up from reference TRBV29-1 and TRBJ1-4, is SAVISQKPSRDICQRGTSLTIQCQVDSQVTMMFWYRQQPGQSLTLIATANQGSEATYESGFVIDKFPISRPNLTFSTLTVSNMSPEDSSIYLCSVRLRMSTNEELFFGSGTQLSVL.

This clonotype showed up just a few times. This chain connects TRBV3-1 to TRBJ2-4; 7 bases match TRBD2. Germline V gene data show CDR1 as LGHDT and CDR2 as YNNKEL (reference sequence). This CDR3 is 16 amino acids long. The J segment lost 8 bases and the V segment lost 4 bases, leaving 14 bases of the junction unmatched. As DNA, the CDR3 is TGTGCCAGCAGCCCCGGCGGGGGTCCCCGAACAGACATTCAGTACTTC. This gives the protein CASSPGGGPRTDIQYF.

This clonotype was seen a few times. V usage is TRBV5-6 and J usage is TRBJ1-5; TRBD1 might be the D (5 bases). V was pared by 1 base and J by 5 bases, with 10 bases between. In germline, CDR1 is SGHDT, CDR2 YYEEEE. This CDR3 comprises 14 residues. CDR3 loop: CASSLWGPDQPQHF. The CDR3 nucleotides are TGTGCCAGCAGCTTGTGGGGACCTGATCAGCCCCAGCATTTT.

In the case of this clonotype: An end of the junction differs from the germline gene, which may be a read error. The chain joins TRBV7-9 to TRBJ2-3, with a weak D call TRBD1 (5 bases). This CDR3 is 17 amino acids long. The germline gives CDR1 SEHNR, CDR2 FQNEAQ (reference sequence). This CDR3 is CAGSLADDSPSTDTQYF. In nucleotides, the CDR3 is TGTGCCGGCAGCTTAGCTGACGACAGTCCTAGCACAGATACGCAGTATTTT.

This CDR3 reads CASSLGTGISYEQYF. In DNA, the CDR3 is TGTGCCAGCAGCCTCGGGACAGGGATCAGCTACGAGCAGTACTTC. J is TRBJ2-7 and V is TRBV7-3; TRBD1 matches at 9 bases. The V gene's germline CDR1 is SGHTA and CDR2 FQGTGA. V dropped 5 bases and J dropped 3; count of bases not matched to a gene: 8. This CDR3 spans 15 amino acids.

This clonotype has just a few counts. J is TRBJ1-5 and V is TRBV12-3 or TRBV12-4, with a weak D call TRBD1 (5 bases). With 4 bases removed from V and 5 bases from J, the gap between germline ends came to 12 bases. The length of the CDR3 is 14 residues. The CDR3 spells CASSYGGKDQPQHF. The CDR3 region has the DNA TGTGCCAGCAGTTACGGGGGTAAAGATCAGCCCCAGCATTTT.

The rearrangement links TRBV5-1 to TRBJ2-7; D tentatively reads TRBD1 or TRBD2 (5 bases each). This CDR3 has 13 residues. Germline values: CDR1 SGHRS, CDR2 YFSETQ. Trimming shortened V by 9 bases and J by 6 bases, and 19 bases separated the two germline ends. The chain's CDR3 is CATGRGDSGEQYF. The CDR3, as DNA: TGCGCCACCGGCAGAGGAGACAGCGGCGAGCAGTACTTC.

This clonotype has more than one count but fewer than ten. The rearrangement joins TRBV7-9 to TRBJ1-1; D call uncertain. V was cut by 6 bases and J by 5 bases, with 10 bases left in between. This CDR3 is 12 amino acids long. The germline gives CDR1 SEHNR, CDR2 FQNEAQ (reference sequence). Here the CDR3 DNA reads TGTGCCAGCAGACCCAAGAGAACTGAAGCTTTCTTT. Protein: CASRPKRTEAFF.

This clonotype turned up a few times. The chain uses TRBV5-1 and TRBJ1-5; no reliable D call. Trimming removed 0 bases from V and 7 bases from J, with 5 bases in between. This CDR3 has 12 residues. The germline gives CDR1 SGHRS, CDR2 YFSETQ. CDR3 amino acids: CASSLDRQPQHF. The CDR3 nucleotides read TGCGCCAGCAGCTTGGATAGACAGCCCCAGCATTTT.

This clonotype was seen repeatedly, ten times or more. The chain employs TRBV5-5 and TRBJ1-2, with a possible D match to TRBD1 (5 bases). This CDR3 comprises 14 residues. V lost 5 bases and J lost 0, with 11 bases in between. CDR1 and CDR2 (germline): SGHKS, YYEKEE (reference sequence). CDR3 bases: TGTGCCAGCAGATCCGACAGTTCTAACTATGGCTACACCTTC. It specifies CASRSDSSNYGYTF.

Only a few counts were recorded for this clonotype. The chain joins TRBV7-2 to TRBJ2-7; TRBD2 matches at 10 bases. CDR1 SGHTA and CDR2 FQGNSA come from the germline V gene. The CDR3 is 14 residues long. V trimming: 6 bases; J trimming: 6 bases; junction bases outside the gene matches: 8. As DNA, the CDR3 is TGTGCCAGCAGGCCGAGCGGGGGGGCGTTCGAGCAGTACTTC. Protein: CASRPSGGAFEQYF.

A few counts support this clonotype. V and J are TRBV10-3 and TRBJ1-2; TRBD1 agrees at 9 bases. The V segment lost 3 bases and the J segment 4 bases; nucleotides outside the gene matches: 6. The germline V gene has CDR1 ENHRY and CDR2 SYGVKD. The CDR3 is made up of 15 amino acids. This CDR3 reads CAISDPTGGIYGYTF. CDR3 bases: TGTGCCATCAGTGACCCGACAGGGGGTATCTATGGCTACACCTTC.

This chain connects TRBV6-1 to TRBJ1-2, with D possibly matching TRBD1 (5 bases). The germline gives CDR1 MNHNS, CDR2 SASEGT. V lost 11 bases, J lost 6 bases, and 16 bases lay in between. The CDR3 spans 12 residues. Written as DNA, the CDR3 is TGTGCCCCCGTGGGACTGAAGGATGGCTACACCTTC. This codes for CAPVGLKDGYTF.

The chain is built from TRBV12-3 or TRBV12-4 and TRBJ2-7; 9 bases are a match to TRBD2. The CDR3 spans 15 residues. The J segment lost 2 bases and the V segment lost 3 bases, leaving 5 bases of the junction unmatched. The CDR3 DNA sequence: TGTGCCAGCAGTTTTGGACTAGCGAGCCCCTACGAGCAGTACTTC. Translation gives CASSFGLASPYEQYF.

Here the CDR3 reads CASSPNSGGTYEQYF. The CDR3 bases are TGTGCCAGCAGTCCCAACAGCGGGGGAACCTACGAGCAGTACTTC. The chain couples TRBV27 to TRBJ2-7, with TRBD2 matching 8 bases. Germline lookup yields CDR1 MNHEY and CDR2 SMNVEV (reference sequence). V was pared by 5 bases and J by 2 bases, with 8 bases of the junction left unmatched. The CDR3 is 15 amino acids.

The chain has TRBV5-4 and TRBJ2-3; TRBD2 matches at 9 bases. The ends lost 4 bases at V and 0 bases at J; junction bases unmatched: 6. The CDR3 runs 16 residues. Germline CDR1 reads SGHNT; CDR2 reads YYREEE (reference sequence). The CDR3 spells CASSTGTSPSTDTQYF. As DNA, the CDR3 is TGTGCCAGCAGCACGGGGACTAGCCCTAGCACAGATACGCAGTATTTT.